Presented here are 9 T cell receptor beta chains from one specimen sequenced in a study of shared clonotypes between healthy human individuals. The table came from immunoSEQ multiplex PCR; TCRdb's copy has only in-frame clones and leaves some out. The sample has over 2 million clones; 80% to 95% are singletons. Sequences were obtained from naive CD4+ T cells from PBMCs. Subset meaning: CD45RA+ positively selected. Receptors originate from a man aged 18 to 30 in good health. Some clones in this sample may be carry-over from other donors' samples.

For the CDR3, the DNA is TGTGCCAGCAGCACAACAGGGGGAACTGGGGCCAACGTCCTGACTTTC. Residues: CASSTTGGTGANVLTF. The chain uses TRBV7-3 and TRBJ2-6, with TRBD1 matching 8 bases. The CDR3 has 16 residues. The J segment lost 2 bases and the V segment lost 5 bases, leaving 5 bases of the junction unmatched. From germline, CDR1 is SGHTA and CDR2 FQGTGA.

The chain is built from TRBV5-1 and TRBJ2-5, with D tentatively TRBD1 (5 bases). Looked up from germline, CDR1 is SGHRS and CDR2 is YFSETQ. This CDR3 region has 12 residues. Trimming removed 3 bases from V and 5 bases from J, with 8 bases in between. DNA of the CDR3: TGCGCCAGCAGCTCAGGGATGGAGACCCAGTACTTC. This sequence encodes CASSSGMETQYF.

The CDR3 loop reads CASSHLGQETQYF. CDR3 in DNA: TGTGCCAGCTCCCACCTAGGCCAAGAGACCCAGTACTTC. The V and J genes are TRBV18 and TRBJ2-5; D call uncertain. Trimming removed 6 bases from V and 1 base from J, with 9 bases in between. Germline V gives CDR1 KGHSH, CDR2 LQKENI. The CDR3 consists of 13 residues.

The V and J genes are TRBV4-1 and TRBJ2-3; the D gene is possibly TRBD1 (6 bases). The V gene's germline CDR1 is MGHRA and CDR2 YSYEKL. The CDR3 consists of 15 residues. Trimming pared 0 bases from V and 5 bases from J, leaving 12 bases between. The CDR3 here is CASSQDGRGGDTQYF. CDR3 DNA sequence: TGCGCCAGCAGCCAAGATGGCAGGGGCGGAGATACGCAGTATTTT.

V and J are TRBV4-3 and TRBJ1-4; 7 nucleotides align to TRBD1. Trimming removed 4 bases from V and 4 bases from J; junction bases left unmatched: 9. CDR3 length: 16 amino acids. Germline lookup yields CDR1 LGHNA and CDR2 YSLEER. CDR3 nucleotide sequence: TGCGCCAGCAGCCCTCTCCCAGGGGGTCATAATGAAAAACTGTTTTTT. This codes for CASSPLPGGHNEKLFF.

The gene calls are TRBV5-6 and TRBJ2-3; D could derive from TRBD1 or TRBD2 (6 bases each). Trimming shortened V by 5 bases and J by 6 bases, and 13 bases separated the two germline ends. The CDR3 contains 13 residues. CDR1 SGHDT and CDR2 YYEEEE come from the germline V gene. CDR3: CASRKWGADTQYF. Here the CDR3 DNA reads TGTGCCAGCAGAAAGTGGGGGGCGGATACGCAGTATTTT.

This clone has just a few counts. The chain combines TRBV6-1 with TRBJ1-1, with D hard to call. The V gene lost 3 bases and the J gene lost 11 bases, with 13 bases spanning the gap. The CDR3 is 12 amino acids. The germline V gene encodes CDR1 MNHNS and CDR2 SASEGT. The CDR3 DNA is TGTGCCAGCAGTGAGGGTGCTCCTAAGGCTTTCTTT. As protein: CASSEGAPKAFF.

The chain recombines TRBV21-1 with TRBJ2-7; TRBD1, as called in the table, went unchecked against the DNA. TRBV21-1 is shown as a pseudogene. This CDR3 spans 11 amino acids. The CDR3 loop reads CASQQNYEQYF. The CDR3 DNA reads TGTGCCAGCCAACAAAATTACGAGCAGTACTTC.

The chain is built from TRBV19 and TRBJ2-7; D tentatively fits TRBD1 or TRBD2 (5 bases each). CDR1 is LNHDA and CDR2 is SQIVND in the germline V gene (reference sequence). The CDR3 has 14 residues. V lost 6 bases and J lost 3, with 15 bases in between. The DNA for the CDR3 is TGTGCCAGTAGCCCCGGGACGCTAAACTACGAGCAGTACTTC. Translating it yields CASSPGTLNYEQYF.